The 26 T cell receptor beta chains listed next were all sequenced from one sample in a study of cytomegalovirus exposure and HLA in healthy donors (dated by TCRdb to the late 2010s). The library was generated by the immunoSEQ multiplex PCR assay. For the multiplex PCR, a mixture combining 60 forward primers for TCR Vbeta segments and 13 reverse primers for TCR Jbeta segments was used. TCRdb provides this immuneACCESS table in a form limited to in-frame rearrangements. Some clones are lacking; in checked studies, under half of them reflect an unresolved V gene, and why the rest are absent is not known. The sample table shows nearly 300,000 clones, and roughly 88% are seen once. Together, the top ten hold less than 4% of the sample. The sequencing input was PBMCs. These receptors came from a man aged 35-49 years in good health and CMV-seropositive.

V is TRBV28 and J is TRBJ2-7; the match to TRBD1 covers 12 bases. This CDR3 region has 14 residues. Germline V CDR1 and CDR2: MDHEN, SYDVKM. The junction had 4 bases not matched to a gene; V was cut back by 5 bases and J by 5 bases. The CDR3 region is CASSSRDRGHEQYF. CDR3 sequence (DNA): TGTGCCAGCAGTAGCCGGGACAGGGGGCACGAGCAGTACTTC. Full variable domain (rest looked up from reference TRBV28 and TRBJ2-7): DVKVTQSSRYLVKRTGEKVFLECVQDMDHENMFWYRQDPGLGLRLIYFSYDVKMKEKGDIPEGYSVSREKKERFSLILESASTNQTSMYLCASSSRDRGHEQYFGPGTRLTVT.

This clone was recorded a few times. The V call is TRBV5-1, the J call TRBJ2-1, with D maybe TRBD2 (6 bases). Trimming shortened V by 5 bases and J by 7 bases, and 13 bases separated the two germline ends. This CDR3 region has 13 residues. Germline values: CDR1 SGHRS, CDR2 YFSETQ. CDR3: CASRGTGGNEQFF. Written as DNA, the CDR3 is TGCGCCAGCAGGGGGACTGGGGGGAATGAGCAGTTCTTC.

This clone turned up a few times. The chain recombines TRBV4-1 with TRBJ1-4; D gene unclear. The CDR3 sequence is 16 residues long. V shed 0 bases and J shed 4 bases, with 12 bases lying between them. Per the germline V gene, CDR1 is MGHRA and CDR2 is YSYEKL. This CDR3 reads CASSQEPGGFNEKLFF. CDR3 nucleotide sequence: TGCGCCAGCAGCCAAGAGCCCGGAGGGTTTAATGAAAAACTGTTTTTT.

The chain joins TRBV14 to TRBJ2-3; D uncertain. V was cut by 1 base and J by 6 bases, with 14 bases left in between. This CDR3 region has 15 residues. Germline V CDR1 and CDR2: SGHDN, FVKESK. The CDR3 DNA reads as TGTGCCAGCAGCCAAGTGTCCGCCTACCGGGATACGCAGTATTTT. Translating it yields CASSQVSAYRDTQYF. Full variable domain (rest looked up from reference TRBV14 and TRBJ2-3): EAGVTQFPSHSVIEKGQTVTLRCDPISGHDNLYWYRRVMGKEIKFLLHFVKESKQDESGMPNNRFLAERTGGTYSTLKVQPAELEDSGVYFCASSQVSAYRDTQYFGPGTRLTVL.

The gene calls are TRBV6-1 and TRBJ2-1; 8 positions match TRBD2. Germline V lookup: CDR1 MNHNS, CDR2 SASEGT. The length of the CDR3 is 15 residues. V shed 2 bases and J 9 bases; nucleotides not matched to a gene: 9. The CDR3 loop reads CASSEWRTSFGEQFF. The CDR3 coding sequence is TGTGCCAGCAGTGAATGGCGGACTAGCTTCGGTGAGCAGTTCTTC.

The chain is built from TRBV4-2 and TRBJ2-7; D is perhaps TRBD2 (5 bases). CDR3 length equals 13 residues. Per germline, CDR1 LGHNA and CDR2 YNFKEQ. Between the trimmed V and J ends, which lost 1 base and 3 bases, there was a span of 7 bases. The CDR3 DNA follows: TGTGCCAGCAGCCAAGGGGGAGTCTACGAGCAGTACTTC. Translation gives CASSQGGVYEQYF.

This chain joins TRBV7-3 and TRBJ2-3; possible D gene TRBD2, 5 bases. Trimming left V 4 bases short and J 6 bases short, with 14 bases between. Germline loops: CDR1 SGHTA, CDR2 FQGTGA. The length of the CDR3 is 14 residues. CDR3 coding DNA: TGTGCCAGCAGCTCTGTCCCGGGATCGGATACGCAGTATTTT. Protein: CASSSVPGSDTQYF.

This chain joins TRBV5-8 and TRBJ2-5; the match to TRBD1 covers 9 bases. This CDR3 is built from 17 residues. With V trimmed by 0 bases and J by 4 bases, 10 bases remained unmatched. CDR1 SGHTS and CDR2 YDEGEE come from the germline V gene. CDR3 region: CASSLGTGQGSGETQYF. DNA of the CDR3: TGTGCCAGCAGCTTGGGAACGGGACAGGGAAGTGGAGAGACCCAGTACTTC.

V and J are TRBV7-9 and TRBJ1-1, with D hard to call. Germline values: CDR1 SEHNR, CDR2 FQNEAQ (reference sequence). The CDR3 length is 11 residues. CDR3 sequence reads: CAREEWTEAFF. CDR3 in DNA: TGTGCAAGGGAGGAATGGACTGAAGCTTTCTTT. The full variable domain, its missing parts supplied by reference TRBV7-9 and TRBJ1-1, is DTGVSQNPRHKITKRGQNVTFRCDPISEHNRLYWYRQTLGQGPEFLTYFQNEAQLEKSRLLSDRFSAERPKGSFSTLEIQRTEQGDSAMYLCAREEWTEAFFGQGTRLTVV.

The chain has TRBV4-3 and TRBJ2-1; 9 bases agree with TRBD1. The germline gives CDR1 LGHNA, CDR2 YSLEER. This CDR3 is 14 amino acids long. V shed 3 bases and J 8 bases; nucleotides not matched to a gene: 5. In DNA form, the CDR3 reads TGCGCCAGCAGCCACGTACAGGGGGCGTATGAGCAGTTCTTC. Amino acid sequence: CASSHVQGAYEQFF.

The chain combines TRBV5-4 with TRBJ1-4; TRBD1 is a possible D gene (5 bases). Between the trimmed V and J ends, which lost 2 bases and 3 bases, there was a span of 11 bases. Germline assignment: CDR1 SGHNT and CDR2 YYREEE (reference sequence). CDR3 size: 15 residues. Here the CDR3 DNA reads TGTGCCAGCAGCTTAGGGGCAGTTCCTAATGAAAAACTGTTTTTT. It specifies CASSLGAVPNEKLFF. The variable domain in full, with the rest retrieved from reference TRBV5-4 and TRBJ1-4, is ETGVTQSPTHLIKTRGQQVTLRCSSQSGHNTVSWYQQALGQGPQFIFQYYREEENGRGNFPPRFSGLQFPNYSSELNVNALELDDSALYLCASSLGAVPNEKLFFGSGTQLSVL.

The rearrangement links TRBV28 to TRBJ2-7; 11 positions match TRBD2. CDR1 and CDR2 from the germline V gene are MDHEN and SYDVKM. This CDR3 contains 15 residues. V gave up 7 bases and J gave up 3 bases; unmatched junction bases: 8. The CDR3, as DNA: TGTGCCAGCAACCCCGAGACTAGCGGGGTCTACGAGCAGTACTTC. It yields the protein CASNPETSGVYEQYF.

The gene calls are TRBV28 and TRBJ1-5; D is ambiguous. V was cut by 7 bases and J by 3 bases, with 10 bases left in between. The germline V gene encodes CDR1 MDHEN and CDR2 SYDVKM. The length of the CDR3 is 13 residues. CDR3 DNA sequence: TGTGCCAGCATTAGCCAGATCAATCAGCCCCAGCATTTT. It translates to CASISQINQPQHF.

This chain uses TRBV7-9 with TRBJ2-3; 14 nucleotides align to TRBD2. CDR1 is SEHNR and CDR2 is FQNEAQ in the germline V gene (reference sequence). The CDR3 contains 15 residues. Losses at the gene ends were 5 bases for V and 5 bases for J; bases not matched to a gene: 3. The CDR3 sequence is CASSPGTSGRDTQYF. The CDR3 nucleotides read TGTGCCAGCAGCCCCGGGACTAGCGGGAGAGATACGCAGTATTTT. The whole variable domain, filled in from reference TRBV7-9 and TRBJ2-3, reads DTGVSQNPRHKITKRGQNVTFRCDPISEHNRLYWYRQTLGQGPEFLTYFQNEAQLEKSRLLSDRFSAERPKGSFSTLEIQRTEQGDSAMYLCASSPGTSGRDTQYFGPGTRLTVL.

The chain employs TRBV7-9 and TRBJ2-3; D unresolved. The germline V and J ends were trimmed by 3 bases and 2 bases, with 6 bases remaining between them. Germline V gene sequence: CDR1 SEHNR, CDR2 FQNEAQ (reference sequence). This CDR3 has 13 amino acids. The CDR3 coding sequence is TGTGCCAGCAGCTTCGACACCACAGATACGCAGTATTTT. Translation: CASSFDTTDTQYF.

The chain recombines TRBV6-4 with TRBJ2-6, with no clear D. The V end lost 6 bases, the J end lost 1 base, and 13 bases lay between the germline ends. The CDR3 covers 16 residues. Germline V CDR1 and CDR2: MRHNA, SNTAGT. The CDR3 here is CASSPFRSSGANVLTF. DNA of the CDR3: TGTGCCAGCAGCCCCTTCCGGAGTTCTGGGGCCAACGTCCTGACTTTC.

Note on this clone: One end of the junction varies from germline; a read error may be responsible. The chain links TRBV7-9 to TRBJ2-7; 10 bases agree with TRBD2. The CDR3 loop spans 15 amino acids. The germline V gene has CDR1 SEHNR and CDR2 FQNEAQ (reference sequence). CDR3 bases: TGTTCCAGCAGCTCGCAACTAGCGGGAAGCGGCGAGCAGTACTTC. It translates to CSSSSQLAGSGEQYF.

This clone was counted a few times. The rearrangement uses TRBV27 and TRBJ1-1, with 7 positions matching TRBD1. This CDR3 is 14 amino acids long. J was trimmed by 4 bases and V by 5 bases; bases with no gene match: 7. Germline CDR1 reads MNHEY; CDR2 reads SMNVEV (reference sequence). The CDR3 bases are TGTGCCAGCAGTCGATGGCAGGGGGGCACTGAAGCTTTCTTT. Residues: CASSRWQGGTEAFF.

This chain connects TRBV5-1 to TRBJ2-1; 9 nucleotides match TRBD2. The junction had 14 bases not matched to a gene; V was cut back by 2 bases and J by 8 bases. Germline V gene data show CDR1 as SGHRS and CDR2 as YFSETQ. The CDR3 loop spans 17 amino acids. The CDR3 loop is CASSFRLAAVAGDEQFF. DNA of the CDR3: TGCGCCAGCAGCTTTCGACTAGCGGCTGTGGCAGGCGATGAGCAGTTCTTC.

V gene TRBV6-5 combines with J gene TRBJ2-7; 10 bases align to TRBD2. J was trimmed by 2 bases and V by 6 bases; bases with no gene match: 1. This CDR3 has 13 residues. Germline V lookup: CDR1 MNHEY, CDR2 SVGAGI. The CDR3 sequence is CASRGLATYEQYF. In DNA, the CDR3 is TGTGCCAGCAGGGGACTAGCGACCTACGAGCAGTACTTC.

The V gene is TRBV6-5, the J gene TRBJ2-7, with 14 bases that match TRBD2. The CDR3 is made up of 15 amino acids. V shed 4 bases, J shed 3 bases, and the junction held 2 bases outside the gene matches. Germline values: CDR1 MNHEY, CDR2 SVGAGI. CDR3 DNA sequence: TGTGCCAGCAGTTTTGGGACTAGCGGGAGCTACGAGCAGTACTTC. This codes for CASSFGTSGSYEQYF.

The J gene is TRBJ1-2, the V gene TRBV28; the D gene is possibly TRBD1 (5 bases). Germline V gives CDR1 MDHEN, CDR2 SYDVKM. This CDR3 comprises 14 residues. The ends were cut back, 6 bases at V and 4 bases at J, with 15 bases in the middle. The CDR3 sequence is CASRTGTPGYGYTF. The CDR3 DNA follows: TGTGCCAGCAGAACCGGGACTCCGGGCTATGGCTACACCTTC.

The rearrangement uses TRBV7-9 and TRBJ2-7; 8 nucleotides align to TRBD1. Losses at the gene ends were 4 bases for V and 3 bases for J; bases not matched to a gene: 8. CDR3 length equals 15 residues. The germline V gene encodes CDR1 SEHNR and CDR2 FQNEAQ (reference sequence). The CDR3 reads CASSSRTGTDYEQYF. The CDR3 bases are TGTGCCAGCAGCTCACGGACAGGGACTGACTACGAGCAGTACTTC.

This chain connects TRBV19 to TRBJ2-7; 8 positions agree with TRBD1. Per the germline V gene, CDR1 is LNHDA and CDR2 is SQIVND (reference sequence). This CDR3 comprises 14 residues. Germline trimming cut 1 base from V and 2 bases from J; bases unmatched to any gene: 1. CDR3 sequence: CASSIGGQAYEQYF. The CDR3 DNA sequence: TGTGCCAGTAGTATAGGGGGACAGGCCTACGAGCAGTACTTC. The whole variable domain, remainder taken from reference TRBV19 and TRBJ2-7, is DGGITQSPKYLFRKEGQNVTLSCEQNLNHDAMYWYRQDPGQGLRLIYYSQIVNDFQKGDIAEGYSVSREKKESFPLTVTSAQKNPTAFYLCASSIGGQAYEQYFGPGTRLTVT.

V gene TRBV9 combines with J gene TRBJ2-1; 12 bases agree with TRBD2. The CDR3 runs to 15 residues. V lost 1 base to trimming and J lost 4 bases; unmatched junction nucleotides: 0. Germline values: CDR1 SGDLS, CDR2 YYNGEE. CDR3 loop: CASSVLAGGYNEQFF. The CDR3 region has the DNA TGTGCCAGCAGCGTACTAGCGGGAGGGTACAATGAGCAGTTCTTC.

The rearrangement uses TRBV6-1 and TRBJ2-7; 11 bases fit TRBD2. The germline V gene encodes CDR1 MNHNS and CDR2 SASEGT. The CDR3 contains 14 residues. V dropped 7 bases and J dropped 6; count of bases not matched to a gene: 8. For the CDR3, the DNA is TGTGCCAGCAAACTACTAGCGGGAGAGGGCGAGCAGTACTTC. Residues: CASKLLAGEGEQYF.